Listed below are T cell receptor beta chains from one sample, sequenced in a study of blood T cell repertoires in COVID-19. Some clones are missing from TCRdb's copy, which holds only in-frame ones; the method was immunoSEQ multiplex PCR. Of over 90,000 clones listed, 60% to 80% are singletons. Input material: peripheral blood. These TCRs come from a man aged 55 to 70 with active or convalescent COVID-19. The CDR3 runs from the conserved cysteine through the conserved F or W. D genes are given only for firm matches. Rows give clone size only sometimes, using once, few, many, or a class for an expanded clone.

TRBD1 TRBJ1-5 TRBV30 - TGTGCCTGGGCGGGACAGGGTATACAGCCCCAGCATTTT CAWAGQGIQPQHF
- TRBJ2-7 TRBV3-1/TRBV3-2 - TGTGCCAGCAGCCAAGATCCCGCGGTGGCTCCCTACGAGCAGTACTTC CASSQDPAVAPYEQYF
TRBD2 TRBJ2-1 TRBV18 once TGTGCCAGCTCACCAAGGACTAGCGGAAACAATGAGCAGTTCTTC CASSPRTSGNNEQFF
TRBD2 TRBJ2-1 TRBV6-5 - TGTGCCAGCAGTAGAGGACTAGCTAGGGATGAGCAGTTCTTC CASSRGLARDEQFF
TRBD1 TRBJ2-7 TRBV5-1 - TGCGCCAGCAGCACGGCCCCCGGACAGGGGTACGAGCAGTACTTC CASSTAPGQGYEQYF
- TRBJ2-1 TRBV7-8 - TGTGCCAGCAGCTTAGCGGACTACTACAATGAGCAGTTCTTC CASSLADYYNEQFF
- TRBJ1-1 TRBV28 few TGTGCCAGCAGTTTGGCCACAGGGTTCACTGAAGCTTTCTTT CASSLATGFTEAFF
TRBD2 TRBJ2-7 TRBV11-2 - TGTGCCAGCAGCTTATCCCTAGCGGGCACCTACGAGCAGTACTTC CASSLSLAGTYEQYF
- TRBJ1-2 TRBV7-9 once TGTGCCAGCAGCTATAACAGACAGCCGGGTGGCTACACCTTC CASSYNRQPGGYTF
- TRBJ1-1 TRBV28 - TGTGCCAGCCTAGGGGTGGTGAACACTGAAGCTTTCTTT CASLGVVNTEAFF
TRBD1 TRBJ2-1 TRBV7-9 few TGTGCCAGCAGCCTACCGACGACAGGGCCGAGGGACAATGAGCAGTTCTTC CASSLPTTGPRDNEQFF
TRBD1 TRBJ1-2 TRBV5-6 many TGTGCCAGCAGTCCGTGGCGGGACAGACCCTTCTATGGCTACACCTTC CASSPWRDRPFYGYTF
- TRBJ2-2 TRBV7-7 - TGTGCCAGCAGCTTAGAAGCGGGCGGGGCCGGGGAGCTGTTTTTT CASSLEAGGAGELFF
- TRBJ1-1 TRBV18 - TGTGCCAGCTCACCAACGGGGGACGAGGGTGAAGCTTTCTTT CASSPTGDEGEAFF
TRBD1 TRBJ2-3 TRBV5-1 - TGCGCCAGCAGCTTGGGGGGACAGGGTCTTGAAGAGTATTTT CASSLGGQGLEEYF
- TRBJ1-4 TRBV7-2 - TGTGCCAGCAGCTTAAATAGCGTTAATGAAAAACTGTTTTTT CASSLNSVNEKLFF
TRBD2 TRBJ2-1 TRBV7-2 - TGTGCCAGCAGCTTCGGACTAGCGGTTGAGCAGTTCTTC CASSFGLAVEQFF
TRBD1 TRBJ2-1 TRBV11-2 - TGTGCCAGCAGCCCCCCCGGGACAGGAGTCAATGAGCAGTTCTTC CASSPPGTGVNEQFF
TRBD2 TRBJ2-5 TRBV5-1 - TGCGCCAGCAGCCCGTCTAGCGGGAGCGCAGAGACCCAGTACTTC CASSPSSGSAETQYF
TRBD2 TRBJ2-5 TRBV7-2 - TGTGCCAGCAGCCCCACTGGGTCCGGGAGGGAGACCCAGTACTTC CASSPTGSGRETQYF
- TRBJ2-3 TRBV4-3 - TGCGCCAGCAGCTCCCGGCCCTCGGGATCAGATACGCAGTATTTT CASSSRPSGSDTQYF
TRBD1 TRBJ2-6 TRBV28 - TGTGCCAGCAGGCGGAGGACAGGGGACTCTGGGGCCAACGTCCTGACTTTC CASRRRTGDSGANVLTF
TRBD1 TRBJ1-2 TRBV5-6 - TGTGCCAGCAGCTTGGAAGGGGGCGTCTATGGCTACACCTTC CASSLEGGVYGYTF
TRBD1 TRBJ1-1 TRBV3-1/TRBV3-2 - TGTGCCAGCAGCCGGGGACAGTTGAACACTGAAGCTTTCTTT CASSRGQLNTEAFF
TRBD1 TRBJ2-4 TRBV12-5 few TGTGCTAGTGGAATACCCGGGACAGGCGGAAACATTCAGTACTTC CASGIPGTGGNIQYF
TRBD1 TRBJ1-6 TRBV7-9 few TGTGCCAGCAGCTTAAACAGGGGAGCCGAGGGAAATTCACCCCTCCACTTT CASSLNRGAEGNSPLHF
TRBD1 TRBJ1-2 TRBV11-2 - TGTGCCAGCAGCTTAAGTCGACAGGGAGATCTTGGCTACACCTTC CASSLSRQGDLGYTF
TRBD1 TRBJ1-2 TRBV19 - TGTGCCAGTAGTACCTCTGGGGACAGGCGGCCTGGTGGCTACACCTTC CASSTSGDRRPGGYTF
TRBD2 TRBJ2-7 TRBV11-3 - TGTGCCAGCAGCTTAACCCGGGGGGAGTACGAGCAGTACTTC CASSLTRGEYEQYF
- TRBJ2-7 TRBV28 - TGTGCCAGCAGTTTAGGCGGGCCCAGCTCCTACGAGCAGTACTTC CASSLGGPSSYEQYF
- TRBJ2-3 TRBV5-1 - TGCGCCAGCAGCCAGAGCGGGCTGACAGATACGCAGTATTTT CASSQSGLTDTQYF
- TRBJ2-3 TRBV5-8 - TGTGCCAGCAGCCCGTGGACTATCCATACGCAGTATTTT CASSPWTIHTQYF
- TRBJ1-2 TRBV7-6 once TGTGCCAGCAGCCGCGGAGGCGCTGGCTATGGCTACACCTTC CASSRGGAGYGYTF
- TRBJ1-5 TRBV2 - TGTGCCAGCAGTGCCCCCCGGGGACAGCCCCAGCATTTT CASSAPRGQPQHF
TRBD1 TRBJ2-3 TRBV27 - TGTGCCAGCAGCTGGGGGACAGTTCTAACGCAGTATTTT CASSWGTVLTQYF
- TRBJ2-3 TRBV25-1 - TGTGCCAGCAGTCCGCCGGGTCCTCTCGGCAGGGGTACGCAGTATTTT CASSPPGPLGRGTQYF
TRBD1 TRBJ1-5 TRBV27 - TGTGCCAGCAAGGACAGGGCAGGCAATCAGCCCCAGCATTTT CASKDRAGNQPQHF
- TRBJ1-1 TRBV4-1 - TGCGCCAGCAGCCAAGAGGCAGGGGCGAACACTGAAGCTTTCTTT CASSQEAGANTEAFF
- TRBJ1-2 TRBV7-9 - TGTGCCAGCAGCTTAGGGACATATGGCTACACCTTC CASSLGTYGYTF
TRBD1 TRBJ1-2 TRBV6-5 - TGTGCCAGTACCCCACAGGGGGGAGGCTACACCTTC CASTPQGGGYTF
TRBD1 TRBJ1-1 TRBV5-1 - TGCGCCAGCAGCTTGGACCTCAGGGGGCTGAACACTGAAGCTTTCTTT CASSLDLRGLNTEAFF
TRBD1 TRBJ1-6 TRBV3-1/TRBV3-2 - TGTGCCAGCAGCCACCGGACAGGGACTAATAATTCACCCCTCCACTTT CASSHRTGTNNSPLHF
- TRBJ1-4 TRBV4-1 - TGCGCCAGCAGCCCCAGGTCACTAGCCTCAGATGAAAAACTGTTTTTT CASSPRSLASDEKLFF
- TRBJ2-3 TRBV5-1 - TGCGCCAGCAGCTTGGGCAGTACAGGCGTAACTAGCACAGATACGCAGTATTTT CASSLGSTGVTSTDTQYF
TRBD1 TRBJ1-1 TRBV11-2 - TGTGCCAGCAGCTCTTACAGGGGGACGAACACTGAAGCTTTCTTT CASSSYRGTNTEAFF
TRBD1 TRBJ1-5 TRBV7-2 - TGTGCCAGCAGCTTGACAGGGCAAAACCAGGGGGCCCAGCATTTT CASSLTGQNQGAQHF
TRBD1 TRBJ2-1 TRBV5-1 - TGCGCCAGCAGCTTAGAGACAGGGGGGTACAATGAGCAGTTCTTC CASSLETGGYNEQFF
- TRBJ1-2 TRBV7-2 - TGTGCCAGCAGCTGGGGACAAGGGGGAGGGGGCTACACCTTC CASSWGQGGGGYTF
TRBD1 TRBJ2-5 TRBV5-5 many TGTGCCAGCAGCTTAGGGACAGGGGTAGAGACCCAGTACTTC CASSLGTGVETQYF
- TRBJ1-2 TRBV7-9 once TGTGCCAGCAGCCCGCGGGGAGGAGACTATGGCTACACCTTC CASSPRGGDYGYTF
- TRBJ1-2 TRBV12-3/TRBV12-4 - TGTGCCAGCAGTCCCCGGGACTCCACCCTCTACACCTTC CASSPRDSTLYTF
- TRBJ1-5 TRBV15 - TGTGCCACCAGCAGAGAGCGGGTGTTCCAGCCCCAGCATTTT CATSRERVFQPQHF
TRBD1 TRBJ1-2 TRBV28 - TGTGCCAGCAGTCCATCCGGGACAGGGAACTATGGCTACACCTTC CASSPSGTGNYGYTF
- TRBJ1-3 TRBV5-4 - TGTGCCAGCAGCTTCGGTGGCTCTGGAAACACCATATATTTT CASSFGGSGNTIYF
- TRBJ2-1 TRBV19 - TGTGCCAGTAGTATTGCGGTAACCTCCTACAATGAGCAGTTCTTC CASSIAVTSYNEQFF
TRBD1 TRBJ1-1 TRBV19 - TGTGCCAGTAGTATGGCGGGGACAGGGGGCGTATACACTGAAGCTTTCTTT CASSMAGTGGVYTEAFF
- TRBJ2-7 TRBV20-1 - TGCAGTGCTGGGGGGAACGAGCAGTACTTC CSAGGNEQYF
TRBD1 TRBJ1-5 TRBV28 medium-sized TGTGCCAGCAGCCAGACAGGGGCAACCCAGCCCCAGCATTTT CASSQTGATQPQHF